This TCR beta chain was retrieved from a study of T cells in Graves' hyperthyroidism and ophthalmopathy (dated by TCRdb to the late 2010s). Turning to the overall study: Peripheral blood was sampled at the time of initial diagnosis, prior to any treatment. TCR V-J signatures able to tell the groups apart were searched for in a discovery cohort of 90 to 100 patients, of whom over 40 had Graves' ophthalmopathy and about 60 had stable Graves' hyperthyroidism. An independent validation cohort of under 20 hyperthyroidism patients and roughly 16 patients who later progressed to ophthalmopathy tested prospective prediction of ophthalmopathy. The 100 or so discovery patients were randomly divided into training and test sets at a 7:3 ratio. The study also compared thyroid tissue and blood T-cell repertoires from several Graves' hyperthyroidism patients. Following sampling, methimazole starting at 30 mg daily was given to hyperthyroidism patients, and high-dose intravenous methylprednisolone was given to ophthalmopathy patients. The paper reports TCR Vbeta CDR3 sequencing of over 130 peripheral blood samples: approximately 41 ophthalmopathy, approximately 74 hyperthyroidism and around 17 progressor patients. Here is what the overall study found, with its caveats: A model built on a 13 V-J signature distinguished ophthalmopathy from stable hyperthyroidism, reaching about 88% sensitivity and around 82% specificity in cross-validation and 80%/75% in testing. No statistical method was used to fix the sample size in advance, and group allocation was not hidden from the investigators. Most expanded thyroid clonotypes (frequency above 0.001) were also detected in blood, suggesting blood repertoires may reflect thyroid immune responses. During validation, the model predicted progression to ophthalmopathy a median of approximately 6.5 months ahead of onset, with approximately 70% sensitivity and 72% to 80% specificity.

A note on this clonotype: No cognate antigen has been identified for it. No much larger clonotype is one base removed from it; base qualities were not supplied.

The TCR beta CDR3 regions were amplified from RNA transcripts. For the first round of RT-PCR on the TCR CDR3, the HTBI primer set was used together with the Qiagen OneStep RT-PCR kit. A second multiplex PCR round built the libraries, followed by size selection and purification. Sequencing of the libraries was done on an Illumina HiSeq2000 using paired-end 100 bp reads. For the original study's pipeline: SOAPnuke was used to process the raw data, removing reads that contained adapters or uncalled bases, had a mean Phred below 15, or lacked an exact match to the constant primer or identifier. COPE v1.2.5 was used to merge high-quality paired reads, and clonotypes were defined as unique nucleotide sequences. Clonotypes were aligned to IMGT TRBV, TRBD and TRBJ reference segments using MiTCR v1.1. Only V-J combinations with frequency above 0.0001, covering roughly 99% of repertoires, were analysed. A TCS score was defined as the ratio between F50 (clonal expansion) and ExV (chaos), using BLOSUM62-based TCRdist between CDR3 peptides within each V-J. Welch's t-statistics and random forest reduced 500 to 550 V-J features to around 14, which were used in a naive Bayes classifier (R e1071). The public reads were run again by TCRdb, first through fastp at Q25 and then through MiXCR, and only productive beta chains were kept. Identical CDR3 proteins give one entry, which carries the most common genes and DNA. The authors' filters were not applied to this entry. In this sample the table shows roughly 750,000 distinct CDR3 sequences, approximately 16% of which occur a single time. The leading ten clones occupy around 7.7% of the sample.

Via the germline V gene (reference sequence), CDR1 is LNHDA and CDR2 SQIVND. V ends up 5 bases short and J 3 bases short, with an unmatched junction base count of 4. The CDR3 runs 15 amino acids, cysteine and phenylalanine included. Only the CDR3 DNA stays, 45 bases, in frame from base 1. Graves' hyperthyroidism was defined as stable when no progression to ophthalmopathy occurred over 18 months of follow-up. The hyperthyroidism patients were between 18 and 65 years old and newly diagnosed, with a disease duration of less than 2 months. The study excluded patients with uncontrolled infections, other autoimmune diseases, pregnancy or lactation. Clinical symptoms, serum thyroxine and TRAb, thyroid ultrasound, and orbital computed tomography formed the basis for the diagnoses. Ficoll-Paque density gradient centrifugation was used to isolate PBMCs from under 11 ml of fresh peripheral blood. Total RNA was extracted with Trizol reagent, and quality was checked on an Agilent 2100 Bioanalyzer.

The rearranged segments are TRBV19 and TRBJ1-4; TRBD1 fits 9 bases in the junction. Sequenced: blood. The receptor comes from a man aged 18 to 30 with Graves' hyperthyroidism. The DNA sequence is as follows: TGTGCCAGTAGTTCAGGGGACAGGGCTAATGAAAAACTGTTTTTT. It encodes CASSSGDRANEKLFF.